This T cell receptor (beta chain) was sequenced during a study of T cell responses to AZD1222 COVID-19 vaccine. At the level of the study: Timing groups of about 4 and about 12 weeks for second doses were pooled.

Germline CDR1 LNHDA, CDR2 SQIVND (reference sequence). This CDR3 contains 14 residues. Trimming stripped 5 bases from V and 8 bases from J, with 13 bases between. Study-level results: Scientists sampled the repertoires only once the peak T cell response had passed. White British people made up most donors, females outnumbered males, and clonal diversity was possibly underestimated. Dominant CD4 TCR responses targeted spike regions 160-218 and 743-854.

Clones were read by immunoSEQ multiplex PCR, and TCRdb kept only the in-frame ones, dropping some. This table has approximately 100,000 clones, 85% to 90% appearing once. With respect to this clone: Its antigen remains unknown.

The genes are TRBV19 and TRBJ1-6, with D perhaps TRBD1 (6 bases). Sequencing used peripheral blood, obtained on day 0 of AZD1222 vaccination. This TCR was recovered from an adult in good health. CDR3 in amino acids: CASSAGVLDSPLHF. CDR3 nucleotides: TGTGCCAGTAGTGCAGGGGTTTTGGATTCACCCCTCCACTTT.